This T cell receptor beta chain was observed in a study of shared clonotypes between healthy human individuals. Assay used: immunoSEQ multiplex PCR; TCRdb lists only in-frame clones, some missing. The sample consists of some 1,600,000 clones, 98% of them appearing once. This CDR3 spans 13 amino acids. Germline CDR1 is MGHDK and CDR2 is SYGVNS. After removal of 6 bases from V and 7 bases from J, the junction contained 7 bases not matched to a gene. This clone was found once. Sequences were obtained from naive CD4+ T cells sorted from blood. Indicated subset: CD45RA+ positively selected. This TCR was recovered from a young man in good health. The chain links TRBV25-1 to TRBJ2-7, with TRBD1 matching 9 bases. In DNA form, the CDR3 reads TGTGCCAGCAGCCGCCACAGGGGGCTGGAGCAGTACTTC. It yields the protein CASSRHRGLEQYF.